This T cell receptor (beta chain) was captured by sequencing in a study of high-grade serous ovarian cancer treatment subgroups. Background on the study: Samples averaged roughly 15,000 reads and around 7,000 unique TCR beta rearrangements.

Tumor samples were obtained before definitive surgery or chemotherapy. The study's findings and limits: These tumor repertoires lack spatial information from bulk sequencing. TCR clonal relatedness correlated positively with neoantigen level. Same-patient tumor repertoires overlapped at about 0.11 to 0.85; different patients barely overlapped.

As to this clone: Its antigen remains unknown.

Profiled with immunoSEQ multiplex PCR; TCRdb holds only in-frame clones, not every one. Of some 27,000 clones listed, about 80% are singletons. Source material: tumor tissue. This TCR was recovered from a human donor with high-grade serous ovarian cancer.

The CDR3 sequence is CASSVGSGTGSEQYF. Written as DNA, the CDR3 is TGTGCCAGCAGCGTAGGGTCCGGGACAGGGAGCGAGCAGTACTTC. The gene calls are TRBV9 and TRBJ2-7; 9 bases match TRBD1. Germline CDR1 and CDR2: SGDLS and YYNGEE. V trimming: 0 bases; J trimming: 6 bases; junction bases outside the gene matches: 7. The CDR3 has 15 amino acids.